This T cell receptor beta chain was documented in a study of control samples from healthy donors and cancer patients. The protocol was immunoSEQ multiplex PCR, while the TCRdb copy is restricted to in-frame clones and leaves out a portion. This sample has approximately 82,000 clones, with roughly 93% found just once. This TCR derives from a middle-aged woman with lung cancer. Material: PBMCs.

CDR3 protein: CASRTLRDSPSSGANVLTF. The CDR3 bases are TGTGCCAGCAGAACCCTCAGGGATTCTCCGAGCTCTGGGGCCAACGTCCTGACTTTC. The V gene is TRBV27, the J gene TRBJ2-6; D may be TRBD1 (5 bases). The V end was cut by 6 bases, the J end by 0 bases, with 21 bases between. The germline gives CDR1 MNHEY, CDR2 SMNVEV (reference sequence). CDR3 length equals 19 residues.